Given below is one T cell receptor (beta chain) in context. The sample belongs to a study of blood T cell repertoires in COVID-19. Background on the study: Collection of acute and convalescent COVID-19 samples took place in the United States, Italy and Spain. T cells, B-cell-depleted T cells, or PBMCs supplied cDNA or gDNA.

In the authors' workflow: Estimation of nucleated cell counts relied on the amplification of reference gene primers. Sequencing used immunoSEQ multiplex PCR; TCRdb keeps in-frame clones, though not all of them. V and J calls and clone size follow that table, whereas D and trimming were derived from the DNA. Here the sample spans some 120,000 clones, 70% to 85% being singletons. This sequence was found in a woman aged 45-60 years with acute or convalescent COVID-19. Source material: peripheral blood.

CDR3 DNA sequence: TGTGCCAGCAGTCCGACAGGGGTTTATGGCTACACCTTC. Its protein product is CASSPTGVYGYTF. The gene calls are TRBV28 and TRBJ1-2; 8 bases are shared with TRBD1. V shed 5 bases and J 5 bases; nucleotides not matched to a gene: 4. CDR3 size: 13 residues. In germline, CDR1 is MDHEN, CDR2 SYDVKM.